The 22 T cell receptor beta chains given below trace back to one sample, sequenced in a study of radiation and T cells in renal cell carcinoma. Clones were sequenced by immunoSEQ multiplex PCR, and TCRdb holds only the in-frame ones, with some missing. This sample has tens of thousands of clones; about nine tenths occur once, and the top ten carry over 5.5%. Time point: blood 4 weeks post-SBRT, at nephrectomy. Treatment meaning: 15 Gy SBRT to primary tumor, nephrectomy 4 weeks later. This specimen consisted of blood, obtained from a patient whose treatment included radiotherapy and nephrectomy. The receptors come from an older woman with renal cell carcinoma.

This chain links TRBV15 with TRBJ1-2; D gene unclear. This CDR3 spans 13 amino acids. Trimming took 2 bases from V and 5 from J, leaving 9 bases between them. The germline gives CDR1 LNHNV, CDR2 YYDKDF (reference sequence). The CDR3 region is CATSRSGEYGYTF. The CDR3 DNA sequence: TGTGCCACCAGCAGATCCGGGGAGTATGGCTACACCTTC.

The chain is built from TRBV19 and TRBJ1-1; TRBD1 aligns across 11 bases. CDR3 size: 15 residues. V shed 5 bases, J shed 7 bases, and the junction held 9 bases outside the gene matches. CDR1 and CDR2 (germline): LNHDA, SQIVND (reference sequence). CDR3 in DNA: TGTGCCAGTAGTGACGGGACAGGGGGTACCCTTGAAGCTTTCTTT. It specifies CASSDGTGGTLEAFF.

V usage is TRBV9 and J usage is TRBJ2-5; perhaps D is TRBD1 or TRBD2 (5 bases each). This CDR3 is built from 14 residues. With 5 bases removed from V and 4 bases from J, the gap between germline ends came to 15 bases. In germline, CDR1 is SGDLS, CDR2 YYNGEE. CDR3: CASSPVGVPETQYF. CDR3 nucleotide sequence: TGTGCCAGCAGTCCGGTGGGGGTACCAGAGACCCAGTACTTC.

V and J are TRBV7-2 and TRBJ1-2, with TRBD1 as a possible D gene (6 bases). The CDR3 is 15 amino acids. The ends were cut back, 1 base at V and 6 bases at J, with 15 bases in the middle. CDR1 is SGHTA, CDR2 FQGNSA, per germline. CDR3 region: CASSLVGGQPNGYTF. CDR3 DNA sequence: TGTGCCAGCAGCTTAGTAGGCGGACAGCCAAATGGCTACACCTTC.

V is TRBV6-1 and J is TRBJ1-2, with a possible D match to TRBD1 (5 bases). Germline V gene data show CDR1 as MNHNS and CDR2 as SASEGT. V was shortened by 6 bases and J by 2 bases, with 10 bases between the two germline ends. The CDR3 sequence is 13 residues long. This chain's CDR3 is CASRVQVNYGYTF. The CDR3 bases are TGTGCCAGCAGGGTACAGGTAAACTATGGCTACACCTTC.

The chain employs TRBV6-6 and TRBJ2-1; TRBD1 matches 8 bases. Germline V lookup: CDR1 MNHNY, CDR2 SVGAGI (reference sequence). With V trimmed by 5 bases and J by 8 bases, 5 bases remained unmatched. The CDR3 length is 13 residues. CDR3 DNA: TGTGCCAGCAGTCAGGACAGGGCGGATGAGCAGTTCTTC. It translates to CASSQDRADEQFF.

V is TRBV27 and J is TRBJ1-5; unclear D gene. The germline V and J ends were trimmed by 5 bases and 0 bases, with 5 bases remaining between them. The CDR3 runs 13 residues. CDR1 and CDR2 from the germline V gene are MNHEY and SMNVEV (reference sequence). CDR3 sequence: CASSPYSNQPQHF. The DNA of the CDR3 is TGTGCCAGCAGTCCTTATAGCAATCAGCCCCAGCATTTT.

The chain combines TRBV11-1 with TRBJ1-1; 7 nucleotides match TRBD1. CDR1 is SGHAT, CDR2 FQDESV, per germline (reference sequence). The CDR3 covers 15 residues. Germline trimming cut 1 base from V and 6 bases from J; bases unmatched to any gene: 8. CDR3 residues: CASSLEGAANAEAFF. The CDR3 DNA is TGTGCCAGCAGCTTAGAGGGGGCCGCAAACGCTGAAGCTTTCTTT.

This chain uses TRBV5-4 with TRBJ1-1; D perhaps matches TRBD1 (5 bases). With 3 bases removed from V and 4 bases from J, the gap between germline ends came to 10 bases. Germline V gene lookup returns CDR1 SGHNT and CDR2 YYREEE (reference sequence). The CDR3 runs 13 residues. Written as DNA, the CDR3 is TGTGCCAGCAGCTACCAGGGCCGCACTGAAGCTTTCTTT. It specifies CASSYQGRTEAFF. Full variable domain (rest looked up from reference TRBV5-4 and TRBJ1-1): ETGVTQSPTHLIKTRGQQVTLRCSSQSGHNTVSWYQQALGQGPQFIFQYYREEENGRGNFPPRFSGLQFPNYSSELNVNALELDDSALYLCASSYQGRTEAFFGQGTRLTVV.

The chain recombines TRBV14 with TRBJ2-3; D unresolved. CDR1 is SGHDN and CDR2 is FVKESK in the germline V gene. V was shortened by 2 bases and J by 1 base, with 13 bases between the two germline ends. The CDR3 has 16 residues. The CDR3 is CASSQRNPRGTDTQYF. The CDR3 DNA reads TGTGCCAGCAGCCAACGAAATCCCCGGGGCACAGATACGCAGTATTTT.

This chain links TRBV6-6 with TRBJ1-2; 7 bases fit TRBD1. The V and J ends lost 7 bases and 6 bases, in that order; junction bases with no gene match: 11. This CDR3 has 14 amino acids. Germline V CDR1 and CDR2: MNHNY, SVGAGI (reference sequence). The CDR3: CASNPLDRVNGYTF. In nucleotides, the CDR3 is TGTGCCAGCAACCCCCTCGACAGGGTAAATGGCTACACCTTC.

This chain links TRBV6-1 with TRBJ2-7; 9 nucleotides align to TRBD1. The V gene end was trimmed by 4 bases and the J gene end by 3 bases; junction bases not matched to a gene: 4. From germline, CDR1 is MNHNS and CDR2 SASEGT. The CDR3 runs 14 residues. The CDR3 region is CASSGQGGLYEQYF. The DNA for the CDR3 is TGTGCCAGCAGTGGACAGGGGGGTCTCTACGAGCAGTACTTC.

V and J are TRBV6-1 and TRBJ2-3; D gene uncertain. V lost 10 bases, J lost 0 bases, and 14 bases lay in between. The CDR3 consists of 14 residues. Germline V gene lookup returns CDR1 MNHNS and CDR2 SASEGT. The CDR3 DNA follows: TGTGCCACCGATGGCAGTTTTAGCACAGATACGCAGTATTTT. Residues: CATDGSFSTDTQYF.

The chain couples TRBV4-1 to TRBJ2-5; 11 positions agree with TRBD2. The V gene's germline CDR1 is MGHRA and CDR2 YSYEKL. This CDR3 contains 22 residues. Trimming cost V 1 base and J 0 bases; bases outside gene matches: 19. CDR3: CASSQGDHMASGGSLYQETQYF. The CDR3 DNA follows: TGCGCCAGCAGCCAAGGGGATCATATGGCTAGCGGGGGGTCCTTGTACCAAGAGACCCAGTACTTC.

This CDR3 reads CASGLALGSEAFF. CDR3 DNA: TGTGCTAGTGGTTTGGCACTAGGGAGTGAAGCTTTCTTT. This chain joins TRBV12-5 and TRBJ1-1; D gene unclear. The V gene's germline CDR1 is LGHNT and CDR2 FRNRAP. The CDR3 is 13 amino acids. V lost 1 base to trimming and J lost 7 bases, with 10 bases between them.

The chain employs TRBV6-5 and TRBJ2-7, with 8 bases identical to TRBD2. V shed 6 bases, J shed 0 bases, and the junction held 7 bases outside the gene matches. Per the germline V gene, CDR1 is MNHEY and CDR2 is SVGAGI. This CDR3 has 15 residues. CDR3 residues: CASSRRGASSYEQYF. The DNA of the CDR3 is TGTGCCAGCAGCCGGCGGGGGGCCAGCTCCTACGAGCAGTACTTC.

The CDR3 region is CASSIYGTGVTNTEAFF. The CDR3 DNA follows: TGTGCCAGTAGTATTTACGGGACAGGGGTCACGAACACTGAAGCTTTCTTT. This chain joins TRBV19 and TRBJ1-1, with 10 bases matching TRBD1. J gave up 1 base and V 3 bases, and 8 bases lay outside the gene matches. CDR1 is LNHDA, CDR2 SQIVND, per germline (reference sequence). This CDR3 contains 17 residues.

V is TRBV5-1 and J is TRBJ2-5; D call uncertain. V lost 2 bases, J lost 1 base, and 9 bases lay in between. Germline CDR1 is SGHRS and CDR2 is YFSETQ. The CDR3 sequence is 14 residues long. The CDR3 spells CASSLYTSQETQYF. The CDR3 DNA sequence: TGCGCCAGCAGCTTATATACCAGCCAAGAGACCCAGTACTTC.

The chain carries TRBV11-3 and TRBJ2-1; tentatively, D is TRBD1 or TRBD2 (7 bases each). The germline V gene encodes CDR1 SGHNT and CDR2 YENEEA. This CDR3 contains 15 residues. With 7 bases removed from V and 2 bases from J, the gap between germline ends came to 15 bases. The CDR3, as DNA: TGTGCCAGCACCATGGGGGGGACAGCCTACAATGAGCAGTTCTTC. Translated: CASTMGGTAYNEQFF.

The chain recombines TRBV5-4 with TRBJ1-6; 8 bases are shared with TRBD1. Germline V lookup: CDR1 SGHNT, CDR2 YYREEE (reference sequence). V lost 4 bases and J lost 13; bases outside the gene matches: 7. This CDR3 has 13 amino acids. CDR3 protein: CASSVDRGTPLHF. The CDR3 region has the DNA TGTGCCAGCAGCGTCGACAGGGGAACGCCCCTCCACTTT.

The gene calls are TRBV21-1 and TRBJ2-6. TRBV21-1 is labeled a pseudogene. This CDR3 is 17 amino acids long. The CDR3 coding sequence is TGTGCCAGCAGTTCCCTCCTCCGGATCTCTGGGGCCAACGTCCTGACTTTC. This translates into CASSSLLRISGANVLTF.

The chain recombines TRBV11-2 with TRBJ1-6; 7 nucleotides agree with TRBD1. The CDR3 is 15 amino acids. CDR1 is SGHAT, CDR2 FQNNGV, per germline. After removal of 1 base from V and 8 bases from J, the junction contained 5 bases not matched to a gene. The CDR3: CASSLVGQGDSPLHF. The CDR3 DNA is TGTGCCAGCAGCTTAGTAGGTCAGGGGGATTCACCCCTCCACTTT.